Following are 23 T cell receptor beta chains from one sample sequenced in a study of control samples from healthy donors and cancer patients (dated by TCRdb to between 2020 and 2021). Library preparation used the immunoSEQ multiplex PCR assay. TCRdb holds this immuneACCESS table with in-frame rearrangements only. Some clones are missing; in checked studies, unresolved V genes explain under half, and the rest has no known cause. Present in this sample are around 130,000 clones, 89% of which were seen just once. About 7.9% of the sample belongs to the ten largest clones. The sample consisted of PBMCs. These receptors all come from a man aged 45 to 65 with head and neck cancer.

This clone showed up just a few times. The chain employs TRBV19 and TRBJ1-5, with 7 bases lining up with TRBD1. Trimming cost V 3 bases and J 9 bases; bases outside gene matches: 11. CDR1 and CDR2 (germline): LNHDA, SQIVND (reference sequence). The CDR3 has 15 amino acids. DNA for the CDR3: TGTGCCAGTAGTATTATAACAGGGGCACGAGGGCCCCAGCATTTT. It codes for CASSIITGARGPQHF.

The chain uses TRBV11-2 and TRBJ2-5, with no clear D. V dropped 3 bases and J dropped 0 bases, with 5 bases sitting between them. Per the germline V gene, CDR1 is SGHAT and CDR2 is FQNNGV. The length of the CDR3 is 13 residues. The CDR3 DNA follows: TGTGCCAGCAGCTTCTCCTACCAAGAGACCCAGTACTTC. Encoded protein: CASSFSYQETQYF.

The chain recombines TRBV5-8 with TRBJ2-7; unclear D gene. Germline lookup yields CDR1 SGHTS and CDR2 YDEGEE. The ends were cut back, 2 bases at V and 7 bases at J, with 13 bases in the middle. The CDR3 sequence is 13 residues long. Here the CDR3 DNA reads TGTGCCAGCAGCTTCGATTTCTTGGGGGAGCAGTACTTC. Protein sequence: CASSFDFLGEQYF.

In regard to this clone: One junction end disagrees with the germline gene, perhaps due to a read error. V and J are TRBV10-2 and TRBJ1-5; TRBD1 aligns across 8 bases. Germline values: CDR1 WSHSY, CDR2 SAAADI. The CDR3 is made up of 16 amino acids. CDR3: CARSGPDRGGNQPQHF. The CDR3 bases are TGCGCCCGCAGTGGACCCGACAGGGGCGGCAATCAGCCCCAGCATTTT.

This chain uses TRBV9 with TRBJ2-2, with 10 bases identical to TRBD1. The CDR3 runs to 17 residues. The germline V gene encodes CDR1 SGDLS and CDR2 YYNGEE. J gave up 5 bases and V 3 bases, and 10 bases lay outside the gene matches. CDR3 sequence (DNA): TGTGCCAGCAGCGCCCCGGGGACAGGGGTAAGAACCGGGGAGCTGTTTTTT. This gives the protein CASSAPGTGVRTGELFF.

This rearrangement joins TRBV5-1 to TRBJ1-4; D not resolved. V was pared by 1 base and J by 0 bases, with 10 bases between. The CDR3 loop spans 16 amino acids. Germline assignment: CDR1 SGHRS and CDR2 YFSETQ. The chain's CDR3 is CASSLLGYSTNEKLFF. The CDR3 nucleotides are TGCGCCAGCAGCTTGCTAGGGTACTCAACTAATGAAAAACTGTTTTTT.

The genes are TRBV28 and TRBJ2-7; D gene ambiguous. Germline V gene sequence: CDR1 MDHEN, CDR2 SYDVKM. V was shortened by 5 bases and J by 0 bases, with 8 bases between the two germline ends. The CDR3 contains 13 residues. The CDR3 is CASSASPSYEQYF. In DNA, the CDR3 is TGTGCCAGCAGTGCATCTCCCTCCTACGAGCAGTACTTC.

The V and J genes are TRBV5-6 and TRBJ1-2; no reliable D call. CDR1 is SGHDT, CDR2 YYEEEE, per germline. The CDR3 contains 13 residues. V lost 1 base and J 4 bases, leaving 8 bases between the germline ends. The CDR3, as DNA: TGTGCCAGCAGCTTGCCCAACATCTATGGCTACACCTTC. Its translation is CASSLPNIYGYTF.

V gene TRBV10-3 combines with J gene TRBJ2-7; 7 nucleotides line up with TRBD1. The germline V gene has CDR1 ENHRY and CDR2 SYGVKD. The CDR3 contains 14 residues. The V and J ends lost 0 bases and 2 bases, in that order; junction bases with no gene match: 1. DNA of the CDR3: TGTGCCATCAGTGAGTCGGGACAGACCTACGAGCAGTACTTC. Translated, it gives CAISESGQTYEQYF.

The chain employs TRBV27 and TRBJ2-2; D not resolved. Germline lookup yields CDR1 MNHEY and CDR2 SMNVEV (reference sequence). Trimming cost V 3 bases and J 4 bases, with 3 bases left between them. This CDR3 comprises 12 residues. The CDR3: CASSLTTGELFF. CDR3 nucleotide sequence: TGTGCCAGCAGTTTGACCACCGGGGAGCTGTTTTTT.

The rearrangement uses TRBV27 and TRBJ2-2; tentatively, D is TRBD1 (6 bases). The CDR3 sequence is 15 residues long. Trimming pared 5 bases from V and 1 base from J, leaving 11 bases between. The germline V gene has CDR1 MNHEY and CDR2 SMNVEV (reference sequence). The CDR3 is CASSLTGWNTGELFF. Written as DNA, the CDR3 is TGTGCCAGCAGTCTGACAGGCTGGAACACCGGGGAGCTGTTTTTT.

As DNA, the CDR3 is TGTGCCAGCAGCTTATCGGCGGGAGGGGGGGAGACCCAGTACTTC. The encoded protein is CASSLSAGGGETQYF. This chain uses TRBV7-9 with TRBJ2-5; 9 bases fit TRBD2. Germline CDR1 and CDR2: SEHNR and FQNEAQ (reference sequence). This CDR3 contains 15 residues. V shed 2 bases, J shed 5 bases, and the junction held 6 bases outside the gene matches.

This clone was found once. This rearrangement joins TRBV29-1 to TRBJ2-3, with 8 bases fitting TRBD1. V lost 7 bases to trimming and J lost 3 bases; unmatched junction nucleotides: 6. The CDR3 runs 13 residues. Germline V lookup: CDR1 SQVTM, CDR2 ANQGSEA. The CDR3 is CSDTRDRTDTQYF. The CDR3 coding sequence is TGCAGCGACACTAGGGACAGGACAGATACGCAGTATTTT.

This CDR3 is CASSGGTLNGYTF. For the CDR3, the DNA is TGTGCCAGCAGCGGCGGGACACTAAATGGCTACACCTTC. The J gene is TRBJ1-2, the V gene TRBV9; tentatively, D is TRBD1 (6 bases). The germline V and J ends were trimmed by 3 bases and 6 bases, with 12 bases remaining between them. The CDR3 runs to 13 residues. Germline loops: CDR1 SGDLS, CDR2 YYNGEE.

The chain carries TRBV29-1 and TRBJ2-3; D may be TRBD2 (6 bases). V was shortened by 7 bases and J by 6 bases, with 20 bases between the two germline ends. The CDR3 has 14 amino acids. Germline V CDR1 and CDR2: SQVTM, ANQGSEA. CDR3 residues: CSGRLGSSLDTQYF. The DNA of the CDR3 is TGCAGCGGACGACTAGGGAGCTCGCTCGATACGCAGTATTTT.

The CDR3 spells CASPGDSYNEQFF. The DNA of the CDR3 is TGTGCCAGCCCAGGGGATTCCTACAATGAGCAGTTCTTC. This chain connects TRBV21-1 to TRBJ2-1; the table names TRBD1, a call not compared with the DNA. TRBV21-1 is termed a pseudogene. CDR3 length: 13 residues.

The chain joins TRBV21-1 to TRBJ2-6; the D call TRBD1 from the table was never checked on the DNA. TRBV21-1 is shown as a pseudogene. The CDR3 has 17 amino acids. The CDR3 sequence is CASPRDRASCGANVLTF. The CDR3 DNA is TGTGCCAGCCCCCGGGACAGGGCCTCTTGTGGGGCCAACGTCCTGACTTTC.

The gene calls are TRBV12-3 or TRBV12-4 and TRBJ1-2; D not certain. This CDR3 has 12 amino acids. Trimming took off 3 bases at V and 4 bases at J, with 6 bases between the two ends. Here the CDR3 reads CASSLLGYGYTF. CDR3 DNA: TGTGCCAGCAGTTTGTTGGGCTATGGCTACACCTTC.

The chain couples TRBV15 to TRBJ2-1; 8 positions agree with TRBD2. The CDR3 sequence is 19 residues long. Germline CDR1 reads LNHNV; CDR2 reads YYDKDF (reference sequence). V was clipped by 5 bases and J by 3 bases; unmatched bases: 18. The CDR3 DNA sequence: TGTGCCACCAGCGGGCTTGATAACGGGAGGGGGTATTACTACAATGAGCAGTTCTTC. Its translation is CATSGLDNGRGYYYNEQFF.

This clone has only a few counts. This chain links TRBV2 with TRBJ1-6, with TRBD1 as a possible D gene (6 bases). Germline lookup yields CDR1 SNHLY and CDR2 FYNNEI. This CDR3 spans 15 amino acids. V was cut by 4 bases and J by 7 bases, with 14 bases left in between. The CDR3 loop reads CASSGTATKNSPLHF. The CDR3 DNA is TGTGCCAGCAGTGGGACAGCCACCAAAAATTCACCCCTCCACTTT.

The J gene is TRBJ1-2, the V gene TRBV28, with a weak D call TRBD1 (6 bases). Trimming left V 6 bases short and J 7 bases short, with 9 bases between. The length of the CDR3 is 11 residues. The germline V gene has CDR1 MDHEN and CDR2 SYDVKM. The DNA for the CDR3 is TGTGCCAGCAGGACAGGAGGTGGCTACACCTTC. Protein: CASRTGGGYTF.

J is TRBJ1-2 and V is TRBV18, with D possibly TRBD1 on 5 matching bases. CDR3 size: 14 residues. Germline loops: CDR1 KGHSH, CDR2 LQKENI. Deletions cut 2 bases from V and 6 bases from J, with 13 bases between. The chain's CDR3 is CASSPTRDADGYTF. For the CDR3, the DNA is TGTGCCAGCTCACCAACCCGGGACGCCGATGGCTACACCTTC.

CDR3 sequence reads: CASSEGTSGNTDTQYF. The CDR3 nucleotides read TGTGCCAGCAGCGAAGGGACTAGCGGTAACACAGATACGCAGTATTTT. V is TRBV7-2 and J is TRBJ2-3; 11 positions match TRBD2. The CDR3 spans 16 residues. V lost 5 bases, J lost 2 bases, and 6 bases stayed unmatched. Germline V CDR1 and CDR2: SGHTA, FQGNSA. Together with reference TRBV7-2 and TRBJ2-3, the CDR3 gives the full variable domain: GAGVSQSPSNKVTEKGKDVELRCDPISGHTALYWYRQSLGQGLEFLIYFQGNSAPDKSGLPSDRFSAERTGGSVSTLTIQRTQQEDSAVYLCASSEGTSGNTDTQYFGPGTRLTVL.